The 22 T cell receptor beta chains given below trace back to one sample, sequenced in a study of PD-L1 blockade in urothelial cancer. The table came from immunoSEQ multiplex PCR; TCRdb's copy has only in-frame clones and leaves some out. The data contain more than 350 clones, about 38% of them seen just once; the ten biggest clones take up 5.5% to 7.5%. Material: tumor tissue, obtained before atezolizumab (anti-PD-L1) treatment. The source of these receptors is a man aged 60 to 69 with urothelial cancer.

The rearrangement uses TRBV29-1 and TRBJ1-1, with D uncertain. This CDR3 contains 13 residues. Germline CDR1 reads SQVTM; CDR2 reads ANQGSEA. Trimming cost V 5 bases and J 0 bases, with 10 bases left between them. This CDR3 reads CSVSRDLNTEAFF. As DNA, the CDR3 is TGCAGCGTTTCTAGAGATCTGAACACTGAAGCTTTCTTT. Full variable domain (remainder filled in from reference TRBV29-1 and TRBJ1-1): SAVISQKPSRDICQRGTSLTIQCQVDSQVTMMFWYRQQPGQSLTLIATANQGSEATYESGFVIDKFPISRPNLTFSTLTVSNMSPEDSSIYLCSVSRDLNTEAFFGQGTRLTVV.

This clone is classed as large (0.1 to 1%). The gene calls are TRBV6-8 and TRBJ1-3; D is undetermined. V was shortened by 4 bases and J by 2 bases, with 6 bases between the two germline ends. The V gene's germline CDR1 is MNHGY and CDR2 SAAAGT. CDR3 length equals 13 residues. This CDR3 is CASSSGAGNTIYF. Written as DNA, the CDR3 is TGTGCCAGCAGTTCCGGCGCTGGAAACACCATATATTTT.

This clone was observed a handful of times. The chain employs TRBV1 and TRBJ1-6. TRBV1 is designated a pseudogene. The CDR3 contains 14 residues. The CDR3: CASSQVGSNSPLHF. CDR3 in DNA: TGCGCCAGCAGCCAAGTGGGGTCTAATTCACCCCTCCACTTT.

This chain's CDR3 is CASSIRDSEQYF. Here the CDR3 DNA reads TGTGCCAGTAGTATTAGGGATAGCGAGCAGTACTTC. The chain couples TRBV19 to TRBJ2-7, with no clear D. This CDR3 region has 12 residues. V was trimmed by 3 bases and J by 6 bases, leaving 9 bases between them. Germline V gene sequence: CDR1 LNHDA, CDR2 SQIVND (reference sequence).

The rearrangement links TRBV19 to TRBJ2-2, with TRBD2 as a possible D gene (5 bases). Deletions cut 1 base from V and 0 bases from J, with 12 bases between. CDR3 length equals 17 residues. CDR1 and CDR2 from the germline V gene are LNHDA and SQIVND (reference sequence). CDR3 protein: CASSIGMRGTNTGELFF. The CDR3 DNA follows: TGTGCCAGTAGTATAGGTATGCGAGGGACGAACACCGGGGAGCTGTTTTTT.

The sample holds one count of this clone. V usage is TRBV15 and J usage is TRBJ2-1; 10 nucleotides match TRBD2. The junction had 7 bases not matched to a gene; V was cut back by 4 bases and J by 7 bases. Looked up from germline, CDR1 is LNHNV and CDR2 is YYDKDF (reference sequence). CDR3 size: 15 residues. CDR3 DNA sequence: TGTGCCACCAGCATCGAGCGGGGGGGCGTAAATGAGCAGTTCTTC. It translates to CATSIERGGVNEQFF.

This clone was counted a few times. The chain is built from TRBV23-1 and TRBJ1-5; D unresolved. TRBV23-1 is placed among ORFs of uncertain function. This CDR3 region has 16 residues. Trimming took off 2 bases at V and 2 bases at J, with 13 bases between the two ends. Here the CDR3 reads CASSQRGGSGNQPQHF. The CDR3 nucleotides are TGCGCCAGCAGTCAAAGAGGAGGGTCTGGCAATCAGCCCCAGCATTTT.

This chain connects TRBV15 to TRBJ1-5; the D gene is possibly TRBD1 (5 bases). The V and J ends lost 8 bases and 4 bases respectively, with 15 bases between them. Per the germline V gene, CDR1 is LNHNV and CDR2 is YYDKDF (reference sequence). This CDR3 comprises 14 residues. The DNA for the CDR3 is TGTGCCACCGCCAGGCAGGGTCGGAATCAGCCCCAGCATTTT. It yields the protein CATARQGRNQPQHF.

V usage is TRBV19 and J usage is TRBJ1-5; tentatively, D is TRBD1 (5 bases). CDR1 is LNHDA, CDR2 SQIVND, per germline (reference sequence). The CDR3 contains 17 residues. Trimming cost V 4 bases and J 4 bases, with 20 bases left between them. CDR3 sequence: CASSTLTRDFQNQPQHF. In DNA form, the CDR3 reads TGTGCCAGTAGTACGTTGACACGGGACTTCCAAAATCAGCCCCAGCATTTT.

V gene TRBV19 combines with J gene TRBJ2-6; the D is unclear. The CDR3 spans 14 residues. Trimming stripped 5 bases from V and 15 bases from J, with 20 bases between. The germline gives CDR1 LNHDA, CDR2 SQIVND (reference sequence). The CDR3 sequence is CASSLTWSALALTF. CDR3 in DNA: TGTGCCAGTAGTTTGACGTGGTCCGCTCTGGCCCTGACTTTC.

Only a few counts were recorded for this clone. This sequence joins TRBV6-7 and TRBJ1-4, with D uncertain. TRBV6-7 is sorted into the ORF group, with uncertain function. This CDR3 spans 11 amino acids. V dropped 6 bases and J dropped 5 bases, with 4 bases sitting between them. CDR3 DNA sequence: TGTGCCAGCAGGGGGAATGAAAAACTGTTTTTT. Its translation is CASRGNEKLFF.

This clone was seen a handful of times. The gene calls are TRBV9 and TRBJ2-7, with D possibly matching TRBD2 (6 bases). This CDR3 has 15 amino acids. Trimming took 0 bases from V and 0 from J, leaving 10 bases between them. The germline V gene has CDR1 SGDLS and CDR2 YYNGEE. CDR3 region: CASSVEGGTSYEQYF. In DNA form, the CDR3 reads TGTGCCAGCAGCGTAGAGGGCGGGACCTCCTACGAGCAGTACTTC.

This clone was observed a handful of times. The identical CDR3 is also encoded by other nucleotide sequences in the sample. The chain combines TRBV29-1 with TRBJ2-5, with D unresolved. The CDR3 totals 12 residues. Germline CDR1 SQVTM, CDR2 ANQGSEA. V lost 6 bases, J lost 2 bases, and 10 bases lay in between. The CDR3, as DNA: TGCAGCGTCCTAGGGAATCAAGAGACCCAGTACTTC. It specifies CSVLGNQETQYF.

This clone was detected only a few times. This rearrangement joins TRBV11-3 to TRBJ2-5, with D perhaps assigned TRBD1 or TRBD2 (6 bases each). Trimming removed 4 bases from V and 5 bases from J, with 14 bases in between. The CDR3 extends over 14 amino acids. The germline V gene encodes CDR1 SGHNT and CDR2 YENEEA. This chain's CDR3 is CASSSSTGRETQYF. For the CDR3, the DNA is TGTGCCAGCAGCTCCTCCACAGGGAGGGAGACCCAGTACTTC.

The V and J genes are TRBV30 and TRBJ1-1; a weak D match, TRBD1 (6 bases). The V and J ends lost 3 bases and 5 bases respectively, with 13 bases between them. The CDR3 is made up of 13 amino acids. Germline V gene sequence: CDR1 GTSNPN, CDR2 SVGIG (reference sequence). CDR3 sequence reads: CAWRTQGRTEAFF. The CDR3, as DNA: TGTGCCTGGAGGACACAGGGTAGGACTGAAGCTTTCTTT.

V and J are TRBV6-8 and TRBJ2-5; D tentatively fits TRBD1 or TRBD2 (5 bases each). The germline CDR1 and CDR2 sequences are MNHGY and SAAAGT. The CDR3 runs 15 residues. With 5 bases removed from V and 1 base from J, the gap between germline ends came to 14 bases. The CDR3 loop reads CASSNLGTAQETQYF. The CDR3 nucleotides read TGTGCCAGCAGTAACCTCGGGACCGCCCAAGAGACCCAGTACTTC.

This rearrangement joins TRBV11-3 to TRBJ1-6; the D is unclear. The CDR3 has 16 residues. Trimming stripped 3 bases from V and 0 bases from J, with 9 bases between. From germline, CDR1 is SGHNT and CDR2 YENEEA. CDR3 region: CASSLAGSSYNSPLHF. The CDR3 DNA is TGTGCCAGCAGCTTGGCAGGAAGCTCCTATAATTCACCCCTCCACTTT.

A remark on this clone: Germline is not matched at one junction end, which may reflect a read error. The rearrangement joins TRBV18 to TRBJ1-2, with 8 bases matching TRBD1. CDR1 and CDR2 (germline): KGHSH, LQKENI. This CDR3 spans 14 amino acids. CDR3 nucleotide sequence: TGTGCCAGCTCCCCACCCCAGGGGGCGCAGGGCTACACCTTC. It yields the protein CASSPPQGAQGYTF.

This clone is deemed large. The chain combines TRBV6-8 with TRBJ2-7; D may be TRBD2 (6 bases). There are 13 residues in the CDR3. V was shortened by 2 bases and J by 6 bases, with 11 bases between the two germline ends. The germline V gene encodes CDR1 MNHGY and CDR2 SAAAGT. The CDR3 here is CASSYGGIGEQYF. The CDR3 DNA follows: TGTGCCAGCAGTTACGGGGGGATCGGCGAGCAGTACTTC.

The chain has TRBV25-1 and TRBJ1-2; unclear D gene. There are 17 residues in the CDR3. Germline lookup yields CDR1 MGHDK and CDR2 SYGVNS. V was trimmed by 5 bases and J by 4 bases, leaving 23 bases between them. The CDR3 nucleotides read TGTGCCAGCAGTATACAGTCAAAACTGGGAAAGACCTATGGCTACACCTTC. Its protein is CASSIQSKLGKTYGYTF.

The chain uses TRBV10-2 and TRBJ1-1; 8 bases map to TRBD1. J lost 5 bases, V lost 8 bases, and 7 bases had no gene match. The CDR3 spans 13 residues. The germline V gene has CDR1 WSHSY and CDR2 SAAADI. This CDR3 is CASGQGGQTEAFF. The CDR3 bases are TGCGCCAGCGGACAGGGTGGGCAAACTGAAGCTTTCTTT.

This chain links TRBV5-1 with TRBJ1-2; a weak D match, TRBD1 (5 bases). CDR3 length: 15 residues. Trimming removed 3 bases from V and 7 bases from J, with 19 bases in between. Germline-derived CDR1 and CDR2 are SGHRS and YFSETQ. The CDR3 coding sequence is TGCGCCAGCAGCTACATGGGGTCAGGGAACGGTGGCTACACCTTC. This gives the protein CASSYMGSGNGGYTF.